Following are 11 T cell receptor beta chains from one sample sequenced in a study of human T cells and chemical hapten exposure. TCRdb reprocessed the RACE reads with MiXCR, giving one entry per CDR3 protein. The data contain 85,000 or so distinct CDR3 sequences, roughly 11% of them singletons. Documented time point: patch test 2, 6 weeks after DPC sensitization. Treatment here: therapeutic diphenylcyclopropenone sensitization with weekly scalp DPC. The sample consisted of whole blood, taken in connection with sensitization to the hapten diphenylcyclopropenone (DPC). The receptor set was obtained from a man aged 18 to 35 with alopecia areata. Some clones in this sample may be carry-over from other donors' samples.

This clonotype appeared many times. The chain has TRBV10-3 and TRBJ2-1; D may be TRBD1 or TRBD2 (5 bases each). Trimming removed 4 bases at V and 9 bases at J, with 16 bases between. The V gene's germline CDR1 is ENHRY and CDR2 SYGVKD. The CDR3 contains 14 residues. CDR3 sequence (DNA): TGTGCCATCAGTGTGGGACGGGGCTCGTCTGAGCAGTTCTTC. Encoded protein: CAISVGRGSSEQFF.

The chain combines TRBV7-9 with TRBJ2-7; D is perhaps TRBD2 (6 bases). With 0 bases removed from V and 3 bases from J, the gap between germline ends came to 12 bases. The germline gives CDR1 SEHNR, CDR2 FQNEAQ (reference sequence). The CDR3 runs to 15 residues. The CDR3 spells CASSLAGGELYEQYF. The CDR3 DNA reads TGTGCCAGCAGCTTAGCGGGGGGAGAACTCTACGAGCAGTACTTC.

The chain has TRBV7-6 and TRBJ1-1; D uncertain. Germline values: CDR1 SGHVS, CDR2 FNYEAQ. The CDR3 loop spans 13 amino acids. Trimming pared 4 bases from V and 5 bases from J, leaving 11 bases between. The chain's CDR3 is CASSWARETEAFF. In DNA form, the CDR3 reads TGTGCCAGCAGCTGGGCGAGGGAAACTGAAGCTTTCTTT.

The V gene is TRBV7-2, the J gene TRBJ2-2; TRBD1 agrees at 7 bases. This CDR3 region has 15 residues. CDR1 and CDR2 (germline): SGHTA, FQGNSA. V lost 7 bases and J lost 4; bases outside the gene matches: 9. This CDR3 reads CASTRDRTGTGELFF. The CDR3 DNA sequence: TGTGCCAGCACCCGGGACAGAACTGGCACCGGGGAGCTGTTTTTT.

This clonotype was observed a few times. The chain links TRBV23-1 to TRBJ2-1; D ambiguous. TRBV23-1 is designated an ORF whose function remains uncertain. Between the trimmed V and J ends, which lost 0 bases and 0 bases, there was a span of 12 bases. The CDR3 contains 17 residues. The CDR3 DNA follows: TGCGCCAGCAGTCAATCGCTGGGCTCCAGCTCCTACAATGAGCAGTTCTTC. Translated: CASSQSLGSSSYNEQFF.

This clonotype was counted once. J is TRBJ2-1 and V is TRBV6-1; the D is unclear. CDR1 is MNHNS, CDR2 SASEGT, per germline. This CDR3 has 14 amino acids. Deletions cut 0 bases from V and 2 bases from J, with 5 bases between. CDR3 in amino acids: CASSEAGTYNEQFF. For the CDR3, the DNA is TGTGCCAGCAGTGAAGCGGGGACCTACAATGAGCAGTTCTTC.

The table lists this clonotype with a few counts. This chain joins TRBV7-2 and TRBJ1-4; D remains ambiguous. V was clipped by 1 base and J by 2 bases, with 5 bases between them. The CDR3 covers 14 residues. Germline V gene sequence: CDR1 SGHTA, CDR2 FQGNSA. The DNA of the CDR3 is TGTGCCAGCAGCTTAGTACAGACTAATGAAAAACTGTTTTTT. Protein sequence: CASSLVQTNEKLFF.

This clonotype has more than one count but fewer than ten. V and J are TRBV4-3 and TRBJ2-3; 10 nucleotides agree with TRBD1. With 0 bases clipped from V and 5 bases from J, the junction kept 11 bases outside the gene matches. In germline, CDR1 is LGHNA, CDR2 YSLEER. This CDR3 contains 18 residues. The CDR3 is CASSQDGTGTGVVDTQYF. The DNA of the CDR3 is TGCGCCAGCAGCCAAGACGGTACCGGGACAGGGGTGGTAGATACGCAGTATTTT.

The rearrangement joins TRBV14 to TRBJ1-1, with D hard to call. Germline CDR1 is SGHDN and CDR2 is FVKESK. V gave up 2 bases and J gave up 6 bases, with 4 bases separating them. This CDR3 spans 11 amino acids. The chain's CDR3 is CASSQRSEAFF. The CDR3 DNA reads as TGTGCCAGCAGCCAACGCTCTGAAGCTTTCTTT.

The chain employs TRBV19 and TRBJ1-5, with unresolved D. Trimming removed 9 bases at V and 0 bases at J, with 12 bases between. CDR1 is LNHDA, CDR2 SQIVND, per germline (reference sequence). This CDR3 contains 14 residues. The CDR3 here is CASHLRGSNQPQHF. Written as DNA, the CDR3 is TGTGCCAGCCATTTACGGGGTAGCAATCAGCCCCAGCATTTT.

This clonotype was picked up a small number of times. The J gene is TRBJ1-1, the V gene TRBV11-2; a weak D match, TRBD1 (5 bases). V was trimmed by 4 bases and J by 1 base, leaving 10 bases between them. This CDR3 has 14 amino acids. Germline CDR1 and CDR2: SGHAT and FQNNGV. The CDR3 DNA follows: TGTGCCAGCAGCTACAGGTTCGGGAACACTGAAGCTTTCTTT. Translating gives CASSYRFGNTEAFF. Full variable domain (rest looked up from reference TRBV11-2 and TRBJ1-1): EAGVAQSPRYKIIEKRQSVAFWCNPISGHATLYWYQQILGQGPKLLIQFQNNGVVDDSQLPKDRFSAERLKGVDSTLKIQPAKLEDSAVYLCASSYRFGNTEAFFGQGTRLTVV.